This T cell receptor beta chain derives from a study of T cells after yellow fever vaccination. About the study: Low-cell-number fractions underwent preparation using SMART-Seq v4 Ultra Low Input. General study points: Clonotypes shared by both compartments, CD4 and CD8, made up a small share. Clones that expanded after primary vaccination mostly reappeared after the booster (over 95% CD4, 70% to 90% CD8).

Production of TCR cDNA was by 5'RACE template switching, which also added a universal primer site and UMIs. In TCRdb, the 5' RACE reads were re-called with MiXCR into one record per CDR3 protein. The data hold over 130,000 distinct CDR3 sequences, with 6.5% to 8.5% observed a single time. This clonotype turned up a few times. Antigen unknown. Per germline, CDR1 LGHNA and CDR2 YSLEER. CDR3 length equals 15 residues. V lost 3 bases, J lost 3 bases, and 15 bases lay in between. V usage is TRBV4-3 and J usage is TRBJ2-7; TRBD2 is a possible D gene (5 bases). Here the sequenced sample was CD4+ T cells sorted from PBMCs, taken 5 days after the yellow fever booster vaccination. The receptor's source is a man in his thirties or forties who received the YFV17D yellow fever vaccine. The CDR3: CASSQSQSGHYEQYF. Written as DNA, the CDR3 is TGCGCCAGCAGCCAGTCCCAGAGCGGCCACTACGAGCAGTACTTC.